The text below deals with one T cell receptor (beta chain). Its antigen is still unknown. This entry is derived from a study of blood T cells in healthy people across ages. General study findings and limits: The unknown donor CMV status may have confounded expanded clonotype changes. Per million T cells, the diversity of TCR beta decreased roughly linearly as age advanced.

The CDR3 runs to 15 residues. Trimming removed 4 bases at V and 0 bases at J, with 11 bases between. Using a J-beta primer mix together with a sample-barcoded 5' primer, a second PCR was run for roughly 6 to 12 cycles. TCRdb re-derived calls from the 5' RACE reads in MiXCR, one entry per CDR3 protein. The table lists 650,000 to 800,000 distinct CDR3 sequences, 44% of them singletons. Per sample, extraction of total RNA gave at least 5.5 micrograms in every case. V usage is TRBV12-3 or TRBV12-4 and J usage is TRBJ2-3; perhaps TRBD2 as D (6 bases). The receptor's source is a man aged 60-69 years in good health. Material: blood. This chain's CDR3 is CASSSGGDSTDTQYF. CDR3 bases: TGTGCCAGCAGTTCCGGGGGTGATAGCACAGATACGCAGTATTTT.